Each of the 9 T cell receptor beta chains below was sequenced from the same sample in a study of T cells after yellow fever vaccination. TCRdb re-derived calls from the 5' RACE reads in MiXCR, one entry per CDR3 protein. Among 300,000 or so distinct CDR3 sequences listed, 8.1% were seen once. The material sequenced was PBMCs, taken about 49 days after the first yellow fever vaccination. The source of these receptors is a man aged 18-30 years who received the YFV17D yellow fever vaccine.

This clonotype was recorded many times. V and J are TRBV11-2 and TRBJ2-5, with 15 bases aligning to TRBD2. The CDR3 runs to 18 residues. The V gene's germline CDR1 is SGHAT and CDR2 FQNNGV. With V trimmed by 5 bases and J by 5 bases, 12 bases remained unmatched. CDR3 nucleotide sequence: TGTGCCAGCAGCCCCAAGAGGACTAGCGGGGGGGCCCCGGAGACCCAGTACTTC. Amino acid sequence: CASSPKRTSGGAPETQYF.

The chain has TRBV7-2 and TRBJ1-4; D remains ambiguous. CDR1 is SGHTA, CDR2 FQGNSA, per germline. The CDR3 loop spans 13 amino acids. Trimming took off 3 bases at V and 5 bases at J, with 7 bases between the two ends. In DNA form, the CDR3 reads TGTGCCAGCAGCTTTACGGGGAATGAAAAACTGTTTTTT. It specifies CASSFTGNEKLFF.

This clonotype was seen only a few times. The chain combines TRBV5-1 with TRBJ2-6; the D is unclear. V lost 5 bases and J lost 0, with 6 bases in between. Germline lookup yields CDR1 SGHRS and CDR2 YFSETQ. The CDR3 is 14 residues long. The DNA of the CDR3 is TGCGCCAGCAGTGACCCCTCTGGGGCCAACGTCCTGACTTTC. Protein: CASSDPSGANVLTF.

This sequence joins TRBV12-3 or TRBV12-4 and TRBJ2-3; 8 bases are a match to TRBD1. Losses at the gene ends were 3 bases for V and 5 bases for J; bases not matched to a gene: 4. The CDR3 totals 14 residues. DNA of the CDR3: TGTGCCAGCAGTTTGAACAGGGGGAGAGATACGCAGTATTTT. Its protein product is CASSLNRGRDTQYF.

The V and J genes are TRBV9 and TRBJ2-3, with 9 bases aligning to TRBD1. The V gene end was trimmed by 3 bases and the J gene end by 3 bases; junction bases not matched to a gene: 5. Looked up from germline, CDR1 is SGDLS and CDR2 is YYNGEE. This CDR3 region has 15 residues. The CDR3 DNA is TGTGCCAGCAGCGGGGGGACAGGGAGGACAGATACGCAGTATTTT. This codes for CASSGGTGRTDTQYF.

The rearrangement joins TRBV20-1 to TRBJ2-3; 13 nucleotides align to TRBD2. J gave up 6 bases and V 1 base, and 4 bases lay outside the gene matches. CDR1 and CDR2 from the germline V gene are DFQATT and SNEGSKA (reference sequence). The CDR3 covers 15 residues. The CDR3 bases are TGCAGTGCTAGAGTACTAGCGGGGGGGAGGGATACGCAGTATTTT. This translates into CSARVLAGGRDTQYF.

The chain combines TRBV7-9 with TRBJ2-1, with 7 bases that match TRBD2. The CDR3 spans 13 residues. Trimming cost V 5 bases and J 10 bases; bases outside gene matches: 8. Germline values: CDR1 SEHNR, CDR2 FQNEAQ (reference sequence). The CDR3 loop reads CASSPQWGGEQFF. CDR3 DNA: TGTGCCAGCAGCCCCCAATGGGGGGGGGAGCAGTTCTTC.

The CDR3: CASSLSGLDQPQHF. CDR3 DNA sequence: TGTGCCAGCAGCTTAAGTGGGCTTGATCAGCCCCAGCATTTT. The chain joins TRBV7-8 to TRBJ1-5; no reliable D call. CDR1 and CDR2 (germline): SGHVS, FQNEAQ. There are 14 residues in the CDR3. Trimming pared 2 bases from V and 5 bases from J, leaving 10 bases between.

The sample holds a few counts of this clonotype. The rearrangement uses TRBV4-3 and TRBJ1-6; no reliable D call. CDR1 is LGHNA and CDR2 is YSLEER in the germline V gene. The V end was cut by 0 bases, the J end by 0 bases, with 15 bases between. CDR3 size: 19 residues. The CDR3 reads CASSQDNRPGSSYNSPLHF. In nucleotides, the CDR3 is TGCGCCAGCAGCCAAGATAACCGGCCAGGCAGCTCCTATAATTCACCCCTCCACTTT.